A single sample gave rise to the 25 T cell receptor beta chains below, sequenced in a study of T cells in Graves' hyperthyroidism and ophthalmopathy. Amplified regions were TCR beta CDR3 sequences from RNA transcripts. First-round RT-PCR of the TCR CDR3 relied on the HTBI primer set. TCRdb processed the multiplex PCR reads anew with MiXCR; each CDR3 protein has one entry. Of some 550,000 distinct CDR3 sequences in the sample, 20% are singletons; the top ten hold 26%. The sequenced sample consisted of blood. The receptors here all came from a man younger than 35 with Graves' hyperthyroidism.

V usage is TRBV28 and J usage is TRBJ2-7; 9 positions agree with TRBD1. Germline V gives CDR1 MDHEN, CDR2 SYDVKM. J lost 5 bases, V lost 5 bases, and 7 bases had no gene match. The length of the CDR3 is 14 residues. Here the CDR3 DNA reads TGTGCCAGCAGTGGACCCGGGACAGGGAACGAGCAGTACTTC. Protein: CASSGPGTGNEQYF. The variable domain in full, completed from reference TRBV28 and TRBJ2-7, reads DVKVTQSSRYLVKRTGEKVFLECVQDMDHENMFWYRQDPGLGLRLIYFSYDVKMKEKGDIPEGYSVSREKKERFSLILESASTNQTSMYLCASSGPGTGNEQYFGPGTRLTVT.

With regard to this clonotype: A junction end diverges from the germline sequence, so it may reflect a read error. CDR3 sequence: CASSLAGDGCTF. The DNA of the CDR3 is TGTGCCAGCAGTTTAGCTGGAGATGGCTGCACCTTC. The chain has TRBV12-3 or TRBV12-4 and TRBJ1-2; D call uncertain. The CDR3 consists of 12 residues.

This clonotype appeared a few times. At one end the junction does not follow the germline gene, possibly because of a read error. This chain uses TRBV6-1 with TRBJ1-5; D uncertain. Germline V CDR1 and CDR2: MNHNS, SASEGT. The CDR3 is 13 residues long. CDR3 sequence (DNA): TGTGCCTGCAGTGCGCACATAGATCAGCCCCAGCATTTT. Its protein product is CACSAHIDQPQHF.

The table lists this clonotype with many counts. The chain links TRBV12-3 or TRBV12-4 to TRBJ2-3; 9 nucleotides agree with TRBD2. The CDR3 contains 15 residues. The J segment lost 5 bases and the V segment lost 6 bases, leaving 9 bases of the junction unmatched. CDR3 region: CASSQGLAEGDTQYF. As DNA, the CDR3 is TGTGCCAGCAGCCAGGGACTAGCTGAAGGAGATACGCAGTATTTT.

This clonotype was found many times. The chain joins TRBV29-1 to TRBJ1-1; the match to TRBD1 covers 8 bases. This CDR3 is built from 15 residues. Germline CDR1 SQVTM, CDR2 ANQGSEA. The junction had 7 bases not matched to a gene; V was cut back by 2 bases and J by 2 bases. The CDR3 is CSVEPMTGANTEAFF. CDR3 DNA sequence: TGCAGCGTTGAACCTATGACAGGGGCAAACACTGAAGCTTTCTTT.

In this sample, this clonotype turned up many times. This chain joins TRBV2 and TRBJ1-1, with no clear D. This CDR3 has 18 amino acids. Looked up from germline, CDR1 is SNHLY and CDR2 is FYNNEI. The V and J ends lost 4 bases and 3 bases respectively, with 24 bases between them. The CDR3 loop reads CASSALEADVGWYTEAFF. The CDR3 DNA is TGTGCCAGCAGTGCCCTCGAGGCGGACGTCGGATGGTACACTGAAGCTTTCTTT.

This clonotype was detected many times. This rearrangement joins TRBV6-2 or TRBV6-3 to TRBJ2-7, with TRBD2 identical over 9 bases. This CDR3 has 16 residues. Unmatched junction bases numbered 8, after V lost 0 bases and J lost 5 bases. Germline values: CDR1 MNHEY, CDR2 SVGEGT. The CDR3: CASSYSRIAGAHEQYF. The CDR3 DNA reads TGTGCCAGCAGTTACTCGCGAATAGCGGGGGCCCACGAGCAGTACTTC.

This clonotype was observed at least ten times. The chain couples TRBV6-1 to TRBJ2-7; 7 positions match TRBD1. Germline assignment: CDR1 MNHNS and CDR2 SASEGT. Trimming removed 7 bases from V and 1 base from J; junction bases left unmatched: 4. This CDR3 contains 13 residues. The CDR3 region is CASIPRGSYEQYF. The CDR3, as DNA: TGTGCCAGCATTCCCAGGGGGTCCTACGAGCAGTACTTC.

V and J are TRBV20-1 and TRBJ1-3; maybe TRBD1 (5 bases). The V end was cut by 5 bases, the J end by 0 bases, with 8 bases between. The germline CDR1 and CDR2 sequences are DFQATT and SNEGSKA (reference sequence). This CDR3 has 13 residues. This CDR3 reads CSAQDNSGNTIYF. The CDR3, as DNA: TGCAGTGCTCAGGACAACTCTGGAAACACCATATATTTT.

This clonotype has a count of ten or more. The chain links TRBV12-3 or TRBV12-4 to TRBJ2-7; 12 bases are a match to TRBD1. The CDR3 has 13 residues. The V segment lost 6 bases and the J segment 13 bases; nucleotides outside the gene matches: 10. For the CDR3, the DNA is TGTGCCAGCAGGACTACCCGGGACAGGGGGCAATACTTC. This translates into CASRTTRDRGQYF.

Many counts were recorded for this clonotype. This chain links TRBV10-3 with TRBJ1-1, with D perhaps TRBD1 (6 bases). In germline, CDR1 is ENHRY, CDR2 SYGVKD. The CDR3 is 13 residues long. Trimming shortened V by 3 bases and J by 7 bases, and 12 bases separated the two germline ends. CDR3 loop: CAISEDRRYEAFF. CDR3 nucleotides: TGTGCCATCAGTGAAGACAGGCGATATGAAGCTTTCTTT.

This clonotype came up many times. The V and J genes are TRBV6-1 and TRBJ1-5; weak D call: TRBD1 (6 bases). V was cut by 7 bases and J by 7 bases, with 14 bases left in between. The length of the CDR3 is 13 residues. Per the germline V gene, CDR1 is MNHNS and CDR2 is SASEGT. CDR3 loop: CASKTGPQQPQHF. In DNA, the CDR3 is TGTGCCAGCAAAACAGGGCCCCAACAGCCCCAGCATTTT.

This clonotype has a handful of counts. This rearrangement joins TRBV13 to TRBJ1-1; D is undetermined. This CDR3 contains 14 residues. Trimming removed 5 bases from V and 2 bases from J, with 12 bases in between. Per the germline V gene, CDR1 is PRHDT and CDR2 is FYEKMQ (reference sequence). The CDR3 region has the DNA TGTGCCAGCAGCCAACAGTCGGACAACACTGAAGCTTTCTTT. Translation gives CASSQQSDNTEAFF.

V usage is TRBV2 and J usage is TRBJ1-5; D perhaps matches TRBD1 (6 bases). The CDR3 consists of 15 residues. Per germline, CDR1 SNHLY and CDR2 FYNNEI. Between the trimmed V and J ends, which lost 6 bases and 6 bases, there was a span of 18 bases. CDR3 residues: CASSRTEQGFQPQHF. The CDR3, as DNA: TGTGCCAGCAGCCGAACAGAACAGGGATTTCAGCCCCAGCATTTT.

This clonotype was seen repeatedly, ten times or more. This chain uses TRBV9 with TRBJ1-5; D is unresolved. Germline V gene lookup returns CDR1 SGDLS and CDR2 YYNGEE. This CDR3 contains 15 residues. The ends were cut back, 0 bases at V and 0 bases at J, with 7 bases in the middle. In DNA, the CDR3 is TGTGCCAGCAGCGTAGACGGTGTTAGCAATCAGCCCCAGCATTTT. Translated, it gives CASSVDGVSNQPQHF.

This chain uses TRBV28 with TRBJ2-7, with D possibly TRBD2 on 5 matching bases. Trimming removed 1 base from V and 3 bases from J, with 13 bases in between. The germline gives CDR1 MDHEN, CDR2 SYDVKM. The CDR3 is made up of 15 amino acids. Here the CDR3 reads CASSLSLSGIYEQYF. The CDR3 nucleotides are TGTGCCAGCAGTTTATCCCTCTCGGGAATCTACGAGCAGTACTTC.

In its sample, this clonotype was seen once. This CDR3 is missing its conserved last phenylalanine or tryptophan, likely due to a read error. CDR3 nucleotides: TGTGCCTGGAGTGGGATCATTGGTGGTCAGCCCCAGCATTTG. The encoded protein is CAWSGIIGGQPQHL. This sequence joins TRBV30 and TRBJ1-5; no firm D call. Looked up from germline, CDR1 is GTSNPN and CDR2 is SVGIG (reference sequence). V was pared by 1 base and J by 6 bases, with 13 bases between. The CDR3 consists of 14 residues.

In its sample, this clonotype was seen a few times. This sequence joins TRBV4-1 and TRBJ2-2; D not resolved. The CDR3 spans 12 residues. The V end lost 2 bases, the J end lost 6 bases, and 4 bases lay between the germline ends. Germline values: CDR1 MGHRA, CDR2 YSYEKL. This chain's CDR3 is CASSQSPGELFF. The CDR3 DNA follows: TGCGCCAGCAGCCAAAGTCCCGGGGAGCTGTTTTTT.

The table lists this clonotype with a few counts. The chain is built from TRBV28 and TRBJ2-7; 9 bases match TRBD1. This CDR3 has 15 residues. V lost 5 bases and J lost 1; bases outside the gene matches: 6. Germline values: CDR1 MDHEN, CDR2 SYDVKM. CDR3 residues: CASSTIQGASYEQYF. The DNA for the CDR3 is TGTGCCAGCAGTACAATACAGGGGGCATCCTACGAGCAGTACTTC.

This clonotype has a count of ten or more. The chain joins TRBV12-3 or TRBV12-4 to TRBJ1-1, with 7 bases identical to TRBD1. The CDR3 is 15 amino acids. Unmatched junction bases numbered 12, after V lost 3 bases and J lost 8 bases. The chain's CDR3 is CASSLRGRGVVEAFF. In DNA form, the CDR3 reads TGTGCCAGCAGTTTGAGAGGCAGGGGGGTAGTAGAAGCTTTCTTT.

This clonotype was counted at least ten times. The CDR3 DNA reads TGTGCCAGCATCCCAGCGGCGATGGGGGAGCAGTACTTC. This codes for CASIPAAMGEQYF. The chain recombines TRBV6-2 or TRBV6-3 with TRBJ2-7; weak D call: TRBD2 (5 bases). Germline V gene data show CDR1 as MNHEY and CDR2 as SVGEGT. Trimming took 7 bases from V and 7 from J, leaving 17 bases between them. The CDR3 length is 13 residues.

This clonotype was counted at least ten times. CDR3 region: CASSAPTGNTEAFF. The CDR3 coding sequence is TGTGCCAGCAGCGCACCTACAGGGAACACTGAAGCTTTCTTT. This sequence joins TRBV2 and TRBJ1-1, with a possible D match to TRBD1 (5 bases). The CDR3 runs 14 residues. Germline V CDR1 and CDR2: SNHLY, FYNNEI. The germline V and J ends were trimmed by 6 bases and 1 base, with 12 bases remaining between them.

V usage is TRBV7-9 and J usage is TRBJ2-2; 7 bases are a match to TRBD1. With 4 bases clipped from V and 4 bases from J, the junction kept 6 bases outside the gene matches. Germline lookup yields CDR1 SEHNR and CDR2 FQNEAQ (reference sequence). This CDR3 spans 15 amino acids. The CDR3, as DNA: TGTGCCAGCAGCTACCGACAGGGCCCCACCGGGGAGCTGTTTTTT. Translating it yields CASSYRQGPTGELFF.

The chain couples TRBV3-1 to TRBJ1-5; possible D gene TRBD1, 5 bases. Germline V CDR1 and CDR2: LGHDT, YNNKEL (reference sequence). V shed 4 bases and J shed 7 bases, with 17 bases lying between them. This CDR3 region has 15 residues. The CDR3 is CASSLTWGERQPQHF. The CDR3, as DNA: TGTGCCAGCAGCCTCACTTGGGGGGAAAGACAGCCCCAGCATTTT.

The CDR3 nucleotides are TGTGCCAGCAGTCCGCCGATAGAACAAGAGACCCAGTACTTC. Translated, it gives CASSPPIEQETQYF. The chain carries TRBV12-3 or TRBV12-4 and TRBJ2-5; D is unresolved. V was cut by 5 bases and J by 2 bases, with 12 bases left in between. The CDR3 spans 14 residues.